These 16 T cell receptor beta chains were all obtained from the same sample, sequenced in a study of T-cell memory formation after mild COVID-19. TCRdb re-derived calls from the 5' RACE reads in MiXCR, one entry per CDR3 protein. The sample includes around 450,000 distinct CDR3 sequences, approximately 25% seen only once; the top ten take roughly 9.7%. Sequencing used PBMCs or a T cell subset sorted from them (not recorded which). These receptors all come from an adult woman who had mild COVID-19 (a few samples of this study predate the infection). Cell type and time point are not known.

There are a few counts of this clonotype. The rearrangement joins TRBV7-3 to TRBJ1-1, with unresolved D. The CDR3 has 14 amino acids. The V gene's germline CDR1 is SGHTA and CDR2 FQGTGA. The V and J ends lost 8 bases and 1 base respectively, with 14 bases between them. The chain's CDR3 is CASGLGGWNTEAFF. The CDR3 nucleotides read TGTGCCAGCGGGCTGGGAGGGTGGAACACTGAAGCTTTCTTT.

The rearrangement joins TRBV12-3 or TRBV12-4 to TRBJ1-6; 7 nucleotides line up with TRBD1. This CDR3 comprises 16 residues. V lost 1 base to trimming and J lost 6 bases; unmatched junction nucleotides: 6. CDR3 in DNA: TGTGCCAGCAGTTTAGGAAACAGGGGCGGTAATTCACCCCTCCACTTT. Translating it yields CASSLGNRGGNSPLHF.

The rearrangement uses TRBV18 and TRBJ1-1; D remains unclear. Trimming took off 3 bases at V and 6 bases at J, with 5 bases between the two ends. This CDR3 comprises 11 residues. Germline CDR1 reads KGHSH; CDR2 reads LQKENI. DNA of the CDR3: TGTGCCAGCTCACCCTTTCCTGAAGCTTTCTTT. Encoded protein: CASSPFPEAFF. The full variable domain, in which reference TRBV18 and TRBJ1-1 provide the parts outside the CDR3, is NAGVMQNPRHLVRRRGQEARLRCSPMKGHSHVYWYRQLPEEGLKFMVYLQKENIIDESGMPKERFSAEFPKEGPSILRIQQVVRGDSAAYFCASSPFPEAFFGQGTRLTVV.

This clonotype was detected a few times. The chain uses TRBV9 and TRBJ1-5; 8 positions match TRBD1. The CDR3 is 16 amino acids. Germline assignment: CDR1 SGDLS and CDR2 YYNGEE. Trimming took 4 bases from V and 6 from J; bases not matched to a gene: 12. The CDR3 DNA reads TGTGCCAGCAGCCCTTCCCTCGGACAGGGTGGTCAGCCCCAGCATTTT. It translates to CASSPSLGQGGQPQHF.

The rearrangement links TRBV7-3 to TRBJ2-5; D not resolved. V shed 0 bases and J shed 3 bases, with 5 bases lying between them. The CDR3 covers 13 residues. The germline V gene encodes CDR1 SGHTA and CDR2 FQGTGA. The CDR3 coding sequence is TGTGCCAGCAGCTTAACTAGGGAAGAGACCCAGTACTTC. Its protein product is CASSLTREETQYF.

This clonotype showed up just a few times. The chain has TRBV5-1 and TRBJ2-7; 13 nucleotides agree with TRBD2. CDR3 length: 17 amino acids. After removal of 4 bases from V and 2 bases from J, the junction contained 9 bases not matched to a gene. Looked up from germline, CDR1 is SGHRS and CDR2 is YFSETQ. The CDR3 DNA reads TGCGCCAGCAGCCCGGGACTAGCGGGGCGGTTCGCCTACGAGCAGTACTTC. This sequence encodes CASSPGLAGRFAYEQYF.

This clonotype occurred a few times. This sequence joins TRBV18 and TRBJ2-7, with 9 bases lining up with TRBD1. The CDR3 spans 16 residues. Trimming cost V 3 bases and J 5 bases; bases outside gene matches: 11. The germline gives CDR1 KGHSH, CDR2 LQKENI. The chain's CDR3 is CASSPFSPGQGNEQYF. The CDR3 coding sequence is TGTGCCAGCTCACCGTTTTCCCCGGGACAGGGAAACGAGCAGTACTTC.

V and J are TRBV20-1 and TRBJ1-5; D uncertain. This CDR3 contains 12 residues. Trimming stripped 1 base from V and 4 bases from J, with 5 bases between. Germline V lookup: CDR1 DFQATT, CDR2 SNEGSKA (reference sequence). CDR3 sequence (DNA): TGCAGTGCTAGAGCGGATAATCAGCCCCAGCATTTT. Its translation is CSARADNQPQHF.

This clonotype was detected once. The rearrangement uses TRBV29-1 and TRBJ2-1; tentatively, D is TRBD2 (5 bases). CDR1 and CDR2 (germline): SQVTM, ANQGSEA. The CDR3 is made up of 14 amino acids. V was clipped by 2 bases and J by 2 bases, with 10 bases between them. CDR3 DNA sequence: TGCAGCGTTGAACCAGCGGATACCTACAATGAGCAGTTCTTC. Translated, it gives CSVEPADTYNEQFF.

This clonotype was seen a handful of times. The chain has TRBV9 and TRBJ2-1; the match to TRBD2 covers 12 bases. The CDR3 is 18 amino acids. CDR1 is SGDLS, CDR2 YYNGEE, per germline. V gave up 1 base and J gave up 0 bases; unmatched junction bases: 5. Here the CDR3 reads CASSVPTGLAGSYNEQFF. CDR3 bases: TGTGCCAGCAGCGTACCTACGGGACTAGCGGGCTCCTACAATGAGCAGTTCTTC.

This clonotype was picked up a small number of times. This chain uses TRBV29-1 with TRBJ2-3; TRBD2 aligns across 8 bases. CDR3 length equals 14 residues. CDR1 is SQVTM and CDR2 is ANQGSEA in the germline V gene. V shed 8 bases and J 4 bases; nucleotides not matched to a gene: 11. The CDR3 sequence: CSTQGGRIPDTQYF. Written as DNA, the CDR3 is TGCAGCACCCAGGGCGGGAGGATCCCAGATACGCAGTATTTT.

This clonotype was picked up many times. At one boundary the junction diverges from the germline segment, which might be a read error. This chain connects TRBV7-7 to TRBJ2-7, with 7 bases lining up with TRBD2. CDR3 size: 13 residues. CDR1 SSHAT and CDR2 FNYEAQ come from the germline V gene (reference sequence). The CDR3 region has the DNA TGTGCTAGCAGCTTCGGACTAGAGGACGAGCAGTACTTC. Translating gives CASSFGLEDEQYF. Complete variable domain (other parts from reference TRBV7-7 and TRBJ2-7): GAGVSQSPRYKVTKRGQDVTLRCDPISSHATLYWYQQALGQGPEFLTYFNYEAQPDKSGLPSDRFSAERPEGSISTLTIQRTEQRDSAMYRCASSFGLEDEQYFGPGTRLTVT.

This clonotype was seen a few times. The V call is TRBV10-3, the J call TRBJ2-1, with 9 bases fitting TRBD2. The length of the CDR3 is 15 residues. J was trimmed by 4 bases and V by 5 bases; bases with no gene match: 6. The V gene's germline CDR1 is ENHRY and CDR2 SYGVKD. CDR3 loop: CAISLTSGEYNEQFF. CDR3 in DNA: TGTGCCATCAGTTTGACTAGCGGCGAATACAATGAGCAGTTCTTC.

The J gene is TRBJ1-5, the V gene TRBV12-3 or TRBV12-4, with D possibly TRBD1 on 5 matching bases. CDR3 length equals 16 residues. The V end was cut by 3 bases, the J end by 3 bases, with 15 bases between. The CDR3 loop reads CASSLWGRYLNQPQHF. CDR3 DNA: TGTGCCAGCAGTTTGTGGGGCAGGTACCTCAATCAGCCCCAGCATTTT.

The chain recombines TRBV18 with TRBJ2-7; D is perhaps TRBD1 or TRBD2 (5 bases each). This CDR3 spans 13 amino acids. V lost 3 bases and J 10 bases, leaving 16 bases between the germline ends. CDR1 is KGHSH, CDR2 LQKENI, per germline. The CDR3 coding sequence is TGTGCCAGCTCACCTGGGACGGAAGGCGGCCAGTACTTC. Protein product: CASSPGTEGGQYF. The full variable domain, its missing parts supplied by reference TRBV18 and TRBJ2-7, is NAGVMQNPRHLVRRRGQEARLRCSPMKGHSHVYWYRQLPEEGLKFMVYLQKENIIDESGMPKERFSAEFPKEGPSILRIQQVVRGDSAAYFCASSPGTEGGQYFGPGTRLTVT.

The chain combines TRBV6-5 with TRBJ1-2; D gene uncertain. V was cut by 2 bases and J by 7 bases, with 17 bases left in between. CDR1 MNHEY and CDR2 SVGAGI come from the germline V gene. CDR3 size: 15 residues. The CDR3 spells CASSYMSTKSPGYTF. CDR3 in DNA: TGTGCCAGCAGTTACATGAGCACTAAATCCCCTGGCTACACCTTC.